The sequence of this TCR beta chain was determined in a study of shared T cell receptors in the human thymus. The sample holds a few counts of this clone. The ends lost 4 bases at V and 4 bases at J; junction bases unmatched: 13. CDR1 and CDR2 (germline): SGHRS, YFSETQ. The CDR3 extends over 16 amino acids. The assay was immunoSEQ multiplex PCR, and TCRdb's table has in-frame clones only and misses some. The table shows about 540,000 clones, with about 84% occurring only once. These data also featured in a second study, about human thymus T cells. That publication notes: Each of the donors was a healthy Finnish infant who was undergoing open corrective cardiac surgery for congenital heart defects. Reports from related research described highly overlapping thymic repertoires among unrelated individuals.

Sample: thymocytes. The clonotype comes from a boy under three years old with a congenital heart defect. The chain couples TRBV5-1 to TRBJ2-7, with 8 nucleotides matching TRBD1. The CDR3 region is CASSNLFTGGLYEQYF. The CDR3 bases are TGCGCCAGCAGCAACCTCTTCACAGGGGGTTTATACGAGCAGTACTTC.